This T cell receptor beta chain stems from a study of cytomegalovirus exposure and HLA in healthy donors (dated by TCRdb to 2016 to 2017). Turning to the overall study: According to an earlier analysis of around 600 of the donors, about 179 million T cells yielded 120 million or so unique TCR beta sequences and about 280 Gb of sequence data. To decide whether each TCR beta V gene segment behaved as functional or pseudogenic, an earlier analysis of approximately 600 of the donors relied on high-throughput TCR beta sequencing. Of the roughly 410 genotyped donors, 75% to 85% were placed in the genetic ancestry cluster associated with self-reported Caucasian donors. An early release covering about 600 HLA-typed donors comprised about 300 gigabases of sequencing data and some 79 million unique TCR sequences. Besides the first cohort of some 670 subjects, a separate validation cohort made up of over 95 different subjects was used. Class I and class II HLA loci were covered by the typing at four-digit resolution. All discovery cohort repertoires had been generated using a single sequencing platform. Using immunosequencing, the study profiled T cell repertoires from around 680 subjects and related those repertoires to cytomegalovirus serostatus. The later analysis used no new phenotypic data to find candidate immune exposures, relying instead on TCR beta sequences and their occurrence across donors. The aim of the study was to test whether cataloging public T cell receptors could identify signatures of past pathogen exposure. A later genetic analysis used genome-wide SNP genotypes for about three fifths of the 666 donors, treating that subset as a discovery cohort. Across some 400 genotyped donors of the cohort, an average of roughly 200,000 unique TCR beta nucleotide sequences per donor were sequenced, and 15% to 20% of those sequences were non-productive. To study patterns of TCR occurrence, a later analysis re-analyzed previously published TCR beta repertoires from 666 donors and added high-resolution HLA genotyping. The number of typed donors differed by locus: about 629-640 for A, B, C, DRB1 and DQB1; roughly 510 for DQA1; 606 for DPA1; and some 450 for DPB1. The study combined high-throughput TCR immunosequencing, statistical association of individual TCRs with disease status, and machine learning to predict cytomegalovirus infection status. Donor age, sex, ethnicity and CMV serostatus were compiled together with the repertoire data. Four to six DR-DQ haplotypes were handled as single units for association and clustering, since linkage in the cohort was strong.

Here is what the overall study found, with its caveats: Some IMGT-functional V segments, including TRBV6-2 and TRBV6-3, could not be told apart with the 87-base-pair reads, so those segments were excluded. Linkage disequilibrium might explain the correlated functional status among segregating V segments, but an unknown experimental factor could not be excluded. Assigning TCR associations to individual alleles was difficult when HLA alleles, especially DR and DQ, strongly co-occurred. The classifier was reported to diagnose cytomegalovirus status with high specificity and sensitivity in both the original cohort and the validation cohort. Because counts were too low, around 18 rarely observed V segments, including chromosome 9 orphons, were left out of the earlier analysis of about 500 of the donors. HLA typing was unavailable for some donors at each locus, so association tests used only the typed subset. A later analysis found that HLA-associated TCR beta chains were more clonally expanded and had lower generation probabilities than equally common non-associated chains. Specific HLA alleles were associated with over 15,000 TCR beta sequences at a false discovery rate of 0.05 in a later analysis. Roughly uniform sequencing depth across donors was assumed in presence/absence analyses, although this assumption may not hold. A total of 150 to 200 TCR beta chains were listed by the study as associated with cytomegalovirus. According to a later analysis, parvovirus B19, influenza, CMV and Epstein-Barr virus appeared linked to several top co-occurrence clusters. Most TCR sequences were seen in very few donors, while some public TCRs were found in many individuals. A cluster of highly shared sequence variants was judged likely to represent a technical artifact of the sequencing pipeline. CMV serostatus was the only immune exposure information available for the cohort. According to a later analysis, most CMV-associated TCR beta chains appeared to be HLA-restricted, and the HLA associations seemed to be driven largely by CMV exposure. The cohort was sequenced for TCR beta chains only, and without alpha or paired-chain data the features that could be detected were limited. In vitro tests confirmed that a few of the cytomegalovirus-associated TCR beta chains recognize cytomegalovirus antigens. In a later genetic analysis, fewer N-insertions in productive TCRs were reported among donors in an Asian-associated ancestry cluster than the roughly 700-donor mean. The authors suggested that the approach could potentially be extended to other disease states and immunological phenotypes. A further reported finding was that TCR beta sequences accurately predicted the HLA-A and HLA-B alleles for most subjects in the first cohort. A later genetic analysis associated a missense DCLRE1C variant with V-gene and J-gene trimming of TCR beta chains, and an independent cohort replicated the association. In an earlier analysis of some 500 of the donors, most TCR beta V segments appeared in productive rearrangements about 87% or about 30% of the time, broadly matching IMGT annotations. A later analysis found that TCR association rates varied across HLA loci, with DRB1 alleles showing the most associated TCRs and HLA-C alleles the fewest.

Libraries were constructed by the immunoSEQ multiplex PCR assay. For the multiplex PCR, a mixture combining 60 forward primers for TCR Vbeta segments and 13 reverse primers for TCR Jbeta segments was used. A multiplex PCR assay on genomic DNA amplified the CDR3 region of rearranged TCR beta genes. Amplified TCR beta libraries were sequenced as 87-base-pair reads on the Illumina HiSeq System. The published analysis was carried out like this. Across the roughly 640 repertoires, a later analysis counted 78 million or so unique TCR beta chains, roughly 11 million of which were shared by at least two donors. A nearest-neighbor algorithm error-corrected the raw reads and collapsed the reads into unique sequences, merging closely related sequences to remove PCR and sequencing errors. CDR3 sequences were aligned to IMGT reference sequences to assign V, D and J gene segments. For a sequence to be retained, a match of at least six nucleotides was required to both a V gene segment and a J gene segment. A rearrangement was called productive if the CDR3 had no stop codons and remained in frame with V and J, and every other rearrangement was called non-productive. CDR3 was defined according to IMGT convention as the region running from the second conserved V-encoded cysteine to the conserved J-encoded phenylalanine. The earlier analysis of about 620 of the donors excluded sequences that lacked an unambiguous match to a single V gene segment. An earlier analysis of under 750 of the donors called V segments functional above 56.7% productive rearrangements and segregating when the between-donor standard deviation exceeded 5%. A statistical classification framework was built for diagnosing cytomegalovirus status from the catalog of TCR beta chain sequences. In a later analysis, V and J genes were assigned by comparing TCR nucleotide sequences against IMGT/GENE-DB human TR gene sequences. A later analysis assigned CDR3 sequences and most-parsimonious VDJ recombination scenarios with the TCRdist pipeline. In a later analysis, each TCR beta chain was defined by its CDR3 amino acid sequence together with its V-gene family, and reads lacking a unique V-gene family were excluded. As a way to deal with suspected cross-contamination and a sequencing artifact, a later analysis dropped 450 to 700 nucleotide sequences that were highly shared and had low generation probability. A later analysis calculated a clonal expansion index for each public chain from normalized within-repertoire ranks of inferred template counts. A later analysis computed generation probabilities with a VDJ recombination model fitted to out-of-frame rearrangements, and checked the results against IGoR. A later analysis scored TCR-TCR, TCR-HLA and TCR-CMV co-occurrence with hypergeometric tests, applying a repertoire-size bias correction to TCR pairs. To estimate false discovery rates, a later analysis permuted the HLA or CMV assignments 20 times. In a later analysis, co-occurring TCRs were grouped with DBSCAN, and TCRdist sequence similarity was added when clustering was performed within HLA-allele-positive subsets. Repertoires with fewer than 30,000 or more than 120,000 public chains, plus five repertoires with anomalous nucleotide sharing, were excluded from co-occurrence clustering. Drawn from immuneACCESS, this table holds only the in-frame rearrangements with V and J called that TCRdb kept. Clones are partly lost; checked studies trace under half to an unresolved V gene and leave the rest unexplained. Clonal size and the V and J genes are those of that table, whereas D and trimming came from the DNA. The sample table contains 150,000 to 200,000 clones; only one count was recorded for 70% to 85% of them. Around 6% of the sample is in the top ten clones.

Taken from cysteine to phenylalanine, the CDR3 has 16 residues. CDR3 DNA only is kept here, 48 bases in frame from base 1. CDR1 is given as SEHNR and CDR2 as FQNEAQ, both from the germline V gene (reference sequence). V is reduced by 5 bases and J by 1 base, leaving a spacing of 15 bases between them. The cohort comprised around 700 healthy bone marrow donors. At the time of sampling, all cohort members were nominally healthy, though unrecorded immune exposures were likely present. The donor tested CMV seropositive and was one of the 289 seropositive cohort members. A peripheral blood sample was collected from each donor, and TCR beta sequencing was performed on peripheral blood mononuclear cells. Genomic DNA was extracted from the blood cell samples with the Qiagen DNeasy Blood Extraction Kit. Of note for this clone: The antigen it recognizes is unknown. No clone much larger than this one lies a single base away; base qualities are absent.

The sample comprised PBMCs. This receptor was identified in a man between 50 and 59 years old in good health and CMV-seropositive. The chain is assembled from TRBV7-9 and TRBJ2-1; TRBD2 is a possible D gene, resting on 6 matching bases. The bases read TGTGCCAGCAGCCCGCCAGCGGGCGATTCCTACAATGAGCAGTTCTTC. It translates to CASSPPAGDSYNEQFF.